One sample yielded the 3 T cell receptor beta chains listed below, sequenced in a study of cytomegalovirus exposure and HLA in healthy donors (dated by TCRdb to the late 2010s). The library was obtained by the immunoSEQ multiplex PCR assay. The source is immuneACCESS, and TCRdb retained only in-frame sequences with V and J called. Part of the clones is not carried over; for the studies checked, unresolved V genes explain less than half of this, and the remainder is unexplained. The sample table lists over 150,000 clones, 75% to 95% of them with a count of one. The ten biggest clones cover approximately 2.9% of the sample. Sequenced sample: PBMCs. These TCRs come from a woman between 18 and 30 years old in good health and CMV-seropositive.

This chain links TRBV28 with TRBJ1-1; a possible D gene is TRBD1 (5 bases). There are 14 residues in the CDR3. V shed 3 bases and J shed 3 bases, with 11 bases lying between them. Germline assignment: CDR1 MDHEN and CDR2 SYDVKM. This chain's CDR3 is CASSFPGWDTEAFF. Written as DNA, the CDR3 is TGTGCCAGCAGTTTCCCAGGGTGGGACACTGAAGCTTTCTTT.

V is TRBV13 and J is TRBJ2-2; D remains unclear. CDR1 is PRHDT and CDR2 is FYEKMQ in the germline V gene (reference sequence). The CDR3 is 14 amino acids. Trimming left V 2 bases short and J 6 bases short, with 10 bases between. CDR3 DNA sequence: TGTGCCAGCAGCTTACGAAGCGAAGCCGGGGAGCTGTTTTTT. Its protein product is CASSLRSEAGELFF.

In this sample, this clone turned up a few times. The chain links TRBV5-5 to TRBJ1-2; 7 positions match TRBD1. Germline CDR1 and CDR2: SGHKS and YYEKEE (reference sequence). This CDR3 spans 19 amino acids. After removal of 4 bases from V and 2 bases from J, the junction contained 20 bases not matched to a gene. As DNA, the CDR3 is TGTGCCAGCAGCCCCCTCGGGGGGGGTGGACAGGTTCAAAACTATGGCTACACCTTC. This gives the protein CASSPLGGGGQVQNYGYTF.